The clone carrying this T cell receptor beta chain was counted only a few times. Its antigen is not identified. This sample stems from a study of T-cell memory formation after mild COVID-19. Study-level information: TCR clusters mostly belonged to single donors.

A single record per CDR3 protein comes from TCRdb applying MiXCR to the 5' RACE reads. The sample shows about 160,000 distinct CDR3 sequences, roughly a third of them seen only once. Study-level results: A subset of responding clones appeared in pre-infection memory, suggesting cross-reactive memory joined.

The germline V gene has CDR1 SGHTA and CDR2 FQGNSA. Trimming removed 7 bases from V and 4 bases from J; junction bases left unmatched: 7. The CDR3 loop spans 15 amino acids. This sequence was found in an adult woman who had mild COVID-19 (a few samples of this study predate the infection). Cell type and time point are not known. The rearrangement links TRBV7-2 to TRBJ2-1; TRBD2 agrees at 10 bases. Specimen: PBMCs or a T cell subset sorted from them (not recorded which). CDR3 coding DNA: TGTGCCAGCACCTTTACTAGCGGGACATACAATGAGCAGTTCTTC. Translation gives CASTFTSGTYNEQFF.